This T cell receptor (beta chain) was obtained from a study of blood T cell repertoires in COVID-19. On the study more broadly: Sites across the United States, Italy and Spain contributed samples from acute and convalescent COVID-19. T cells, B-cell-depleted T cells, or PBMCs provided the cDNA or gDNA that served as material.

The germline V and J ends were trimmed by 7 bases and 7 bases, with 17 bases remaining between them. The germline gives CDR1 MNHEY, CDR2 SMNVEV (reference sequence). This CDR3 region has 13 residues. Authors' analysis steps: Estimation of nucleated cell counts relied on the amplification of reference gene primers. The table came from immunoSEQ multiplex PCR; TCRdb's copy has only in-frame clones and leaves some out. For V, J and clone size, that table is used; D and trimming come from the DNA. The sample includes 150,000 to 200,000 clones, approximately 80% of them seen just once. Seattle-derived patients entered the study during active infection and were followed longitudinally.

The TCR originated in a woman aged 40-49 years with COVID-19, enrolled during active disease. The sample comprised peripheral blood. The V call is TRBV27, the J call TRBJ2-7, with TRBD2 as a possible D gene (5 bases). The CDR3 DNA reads TGTGCCAGCACCAAACCGGGATTACCTGAGCAGTACTTC. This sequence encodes CASTKPGLPEQYF.